This T cell receptor (beta chain) was observed in a study of identical twins. V gave up 1 base and J gave up 2 bases; unmatched junction bases: 5. The CDR3 runs 16 residues. CDR1 and CDR2 (germline): SGHRS, YFSETQ. MiXCR, applied by TCRdb to the 5' RACE reads, yields one record per CDR3 protein. The sample shows 310,000 or so distinct CDR3 sequences, about 8.9% of them seen only once. These data were also filed under a second study, of yellow fever vaccine responses in identical twins.

Sequenced input: memory (CD45RO+) T cells sorted from blood. The sequence was obtained from a woman aged 18-29 years in good health. The chain links TRBV5-1 to TRBJ1-4; TRBD1 aligns across 7 bases. CDR3 sequence: CASSLNQGETNEKLFF. Written as DNA, the CDR3 is TGCGCCAGCAGCTTGAACCAGGGGGAGACTAATGAAAAACTGTTTTTT.